The rows below give T cell receptor beta chains drawn from one sample of a study of cytomegalovirus exposure and HLA in healthy donors. Sequenced by immunoSEQ multiplex PCR; TCRdb stores in-frame clones only, minus some. The sample holds some 130,000 clones; around 80% are singletons and the top ten take around 1.9%. Material for sequencing was PBMCs. Receptors originate from a woman between 45 and 65 years old in good health and CMV-seronegative. Both conserved end residues are part of each CDR3. D genes are given only for firm matches. The listing skips clone size in some rows; elsewhere it reads once, few, many or a size class.

J: TRBJ2-1
V: TRBV7-3
D: TRBD2
size: .
DNA: TGTGCCAGCAGCTCTATAGCGGGATCCTACAATGAGCAGTTCTTC
CDR3: CASSSIAGSYNEQFF

J: TRBJ2-1
V: TRBV29-1
D: .
size: .
DNA: TGCAGCGTTCAGTTCTACAATGAGCAGTTCTTC
CDR3: CSVQFYNEQFF

J: TRBJ1-2
V: TRBV14
D: .
size: .
DNA: TGTGCCAGCAGCCCCCTTGGGGGCCATGGCTACACCTTC
CDR3: CASSPLGGHGYTF

J: TRBJ1-1
V: TRBV4-3
D: .
size: .
DNA: TGCGCCAGCAGCCAAGAGGGGCGGAACACTGAAGCTTTCTTT
CDR3: CASSQEGRNTEAFF

J: TRBJ2-5
V: TRBV9
D: .
size: .
DNA: TGTGCCAGCAGCGTAGGCAAAGGGGGGGGCGGGGGAATACAAGAGACCCAGTACTTC
CDR3: CASSVGKGGGGGIQETQYF

J: TRBJ2-7
V: TRBV10-3
D: TRBD2
size: .
DNA: TGTGCCATCAGCGACCTCGGGGGGGCCGAGCGCCTATTC
CDR3: CAISDLGGAERLF

J: TRBJ2-7
V: TRBV5-1
D: .
size: .
DNA: TGCGCCAGCAGCTTGAGTAGAGGGTCCTGGACCTACGAGCAGTACTTC
CDR3: CASSLSRGSWTYEQYF

J: TRBJ2-2
V: TRBV7-9
D: TRBD1
size: .
DNA: TGTGCCAGCCCGGGACAGGGGCACCCCGGGGAGCTGTTTTTT
CDR3: CASPGQGHPGELFF

J: TRBJ2-2
V: TRBV5-1
D: TRBD2
size: .
DNA: TGCGCCAGCAAGGCAATAGCGGGAGCGGGCACCGGGGAGCTGTTTTTT
CDR3: CASKAIAGAGTGELFF

J: TRBJ2-2
V: TRBV5-4
D: TRBD1
size: .
DNA: TGTGCCAGCGTTACAGGGGGTGGAGGGACCGGGGAGCTGTTTTTT
CDR3: CASVTGGGGTGELFF

J: TRBJ2-1
V: TRBV30
D: TRBD2
size: .
DNA: TGTGCCTGGGGGAAGACTAGCGGGATTTACAATGAGCAGTTCTTC
CDR3: CAWGKTSGIYNEQFF

J: TRBJ2-5
V: TRBV7-7
D: TRBD2
size: once
DNA: TGTGCTAGCAGCTTAGCGCTGCGAGCGGGAGGCCAAGAGACCCAGTACTTC
CDR3: CASSLALRAGGQETQYF

J: TRBJ2-2
V: TRBV7-2
D: TRBD2
size: .
DNA: TGTGCCAGCAGCATAGACTCGGGACTAGCCTCGGGGGAGCTGTTTTTT
CDR3: CASSIDSGLASGELFF

J: TRBJ2-1
V: TRBV4-3
D: TRBD2
size: .
DNA: TGCGCCAGCAGCCAAGCGGGAGGGCCCTCCTACAATGAGCAGTTCTTC
CDR3: CASSQAGGPSYNEQFF

J: TRBJ2-1
V: TRBV27
D: TRBD2
size: .
DNA: TGTGCCGGCAGTAAGTTGATAGCGGGAGCAAATGAGCAGTTCTTC
CDR3: CAGSKLIAGANEQFF

J: TRBJ2-1
V: TRBV5-6
D: .
size: .
DNA: TGTGCCAGCAGCACTAGAGCCTCCTACAATGAGCAGTTCTTC
CDR3: CASSTRASYNEQFF

J: TRBJ2-4
V: TRBV7-2
D: .
size: .
DNA: TGTGCCAGCAGCCCCGACACGCTAGCCAAAAACATTCAGTACTTC
CDR3: CASSPDTLAKNIQYF

J: TRBJ2-3
V: TRBV9
D: .
size: .
DNA: TGTGCCAGCAGCGTAGCTGGGTTACAGGCAGATACGCAGTATTTT
CDR3: CASSVAGLQADTQYF

J: TRBJ2-7
V: TRBV7-2
D: TRBD1
size: .
DNA: TGTGCCAGCAGCTCCCGGACAGGGGGTTCCTACGAGCAGTACTTC
CDR3: CASSSRTGGSYEQYF

J: TRBJ1-6
V: TRBV30
D: .
size: .
DNA: TGTGCCTGGAGTGAGCCTAGGCCTAGCTCGACACCCCTCCACTTT
CDR3: CAWSEPRPSSTPLHF

J: TRBJ1-2
V: TRBV6-5
D: .
size: .
DNA: TGTGCCAGCAGTTACGGGGTATCGGGGGACGGCTATGGCTACCCCTTC
CDR3: CASSYGVSGDGYGYPF

J: TRBJ1-1
V: TRBV19
D: .
size: .
DNA: TGTGCCAGTACCCGGTTAGCGGGGGCTGGTACTGAAGCTTTCTTT
CDR3: CASTRLAGAGTEAFF

J: TRBJ2-3
V: TRBV30
D: TRBD1
size: few
DNA: TGTGCCTGGGGCCGGGACAGCAGCACAGATACGCAGTATTTT
CDR3: CAWGRDSSTDTQYF

J: TRBJ1-4
V: TRBV5-1
D: TRBD1
size: .
DNA: TGCGCCAGCAGCTTGAGGTCGGGACAGGGCTATGAAAAACTGTTTTTT
CDR3: CASSLRSGQGYEKLFF

J: TRBJ1-2
V: TRBV6-5
D: .
size: .
DNA: TGTGCCAGCAGTCAGGGTTCGCCCTATGGCTACACCTTC
CDR3: CASSQGSPYGYTF

J: TRBJ1-5
V: TRBV19
D: .
size: .
DNA: TGTGCCAGTAATACGGGTAGGGGTGGTCAGCCCCAGCATTTT
CDR3: CASNTGRGGQPQHF

J: TRBJ2-4
V: TRBV30
D: .
size: .
DNA: TGTGCCTGGAGTGCCTTAGCCAAAAACATTCAGTACTTC
CDR3: CAWSALAKNIQYF

J: TRBJ2-7
V: TRBV19
D: .
size: .
DNA: TGTGCCAGTAGTATAGGACAGCTGCGCTCCTACGAGCAGTACTTC
CDR3: CASSIGQLRSYEQYF

J: TRBJ2-7
V: TRBV7-2
D: TRBD1
size: .
DNA: TGTGCCAGCAGCCTAGCCGTTGACAGGGCCTACGAGCAGTACTTC
CDR3: CASSLAVDRAYEQYF

J: TRBJ2-7
V: TRBV28
D: .
size: .
DNA: TGTGCCAGCAGTTTAGGGCACTCATCCTACGAGCAGTACTTC
CDR3: CASSLGHSSYEQYF

J: TRBJ2-5
V: TRBV28
D: TRBD1
size: once
DNA: TGTGCCAGCAGTGACAGGGTAGAGACCCAGTACTTC
CDR3: CASSDRVETQYF